This T cell receptor beta chain came from a study of blood T cell repertoires in COVID-19. Overall study context: Sites across the United States, Italy and Spain contributed samples from acute and convalescent COVID-19.

The germline CDR1 and CDR2 sequences are SGHVS and FQNEAQ. This CDR3 comprises 14 residues. V dropped 1 base and J dropped 2 bases, with 8 bases sitting between them. Repertoires were generated with immunoSEQ multiplex PCR, while TCRdb's copy carries only in-frame clones and drops some. This sample carries just under 150,000 clones, around nine tenths of them seen once, and the ten largest clones take around 8.6%. Sequencing was performed on peripheral blood. The source of this sequence is a woman aged 50 to 65 with active or convalescent COVID-19. This chain connects TRBV7-8 to TRBJ2-5; no clear D. CDR3 nucleotide sequence: TGTGCCAGCAGCTTAGATGGGCTACAAGAGACCCAGTACTTC. Translating gives CASSLDGLQETQYF.